This TCR beta chain was observed in a study of blood T cell repertoires in COVID-19. Whole-study context: The cDNA or gDNA used as material had been derived from T cells, B-cell-depleted T cells, or PBMCs.

The CDR3 extends over 12 amino acids. CDR1 and CDR2 from the germline V gene are GTSNPN and SVGIG (reference sequence). With 4 bases removed from V and 3 bases from J, the gap between germline ends came to 10 bases. TCRdb's table, derived via immunoSEQ multiplex PCR, lists solely in-frame clones and lacks some. The sample lists 65,000 to 90,000 clones, approximately 85% occurring once. J is TRBJ2-7 and V is TRBV30; possibly TRBD2 for D (6 bases). The sequenced sample consisted of peripheral blood. The sequence was obtained from a man aged 45-65 years with active COVID-19. The CDR3 bases are TGTGCCTGGAACTCGGGGGTCTACGAGCAGTACTTC. This gives the protein CAWNSGVYEQYF.